This T cell receptor beta chain is drawn from a study of blood T cell repertoires in COVID-19. The wider study: T cells, B-cell-depleted T cells, or PBMCs provided the cDNA or gDNA that served as material.

This clone was found once. V was clipped by 8 bases and J by 2 bases, with 16 bases between them. CDR1 is MNHEY and CDR2 is SVGAGI in the germline V gene. The CDR3 is 15 amino acids. Methods used by the authors: Amplified reference gene primers provided the basis for estimating nucleated cell counts. Profiling relied on immunoSEQ multiplex PCR, and the TCRdb table lists in-frame clones only, not all of them. V and J calls and clone size follow that table, whereas D and trimming were derived from the DNA. The table has about 100,000 clones, around 88% seen once. The receptor comes from a man older than 75 with acute or convalescent COVID-19. The V call is TRBV6-5, the J call TRBJ2-1; D uncertain. Specimen: peripheral blood. CDR3 in DNA: TGTGCCAGCCGACCGGCGGAAGGTACCTACAATGAGCAGTTCTTC. It codes for CASRPAEGTYNEQFF.